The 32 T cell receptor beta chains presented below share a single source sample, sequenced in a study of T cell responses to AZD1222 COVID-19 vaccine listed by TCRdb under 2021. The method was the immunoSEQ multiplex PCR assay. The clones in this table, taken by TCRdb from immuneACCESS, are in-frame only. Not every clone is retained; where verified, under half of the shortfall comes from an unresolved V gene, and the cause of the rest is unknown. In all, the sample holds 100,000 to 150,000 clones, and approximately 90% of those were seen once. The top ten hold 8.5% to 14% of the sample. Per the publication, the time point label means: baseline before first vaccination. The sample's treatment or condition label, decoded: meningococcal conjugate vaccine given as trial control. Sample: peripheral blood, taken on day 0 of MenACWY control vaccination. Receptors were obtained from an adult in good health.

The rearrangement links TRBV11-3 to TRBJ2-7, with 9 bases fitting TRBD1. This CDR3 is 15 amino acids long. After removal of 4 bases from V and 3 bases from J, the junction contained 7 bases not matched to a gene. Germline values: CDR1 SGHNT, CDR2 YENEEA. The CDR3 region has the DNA TGTGCCAGCAGCTCACGTGGGACAGGGTACTACGAGCAGTACTTC. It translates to CASSSRGTGYYEQYF.

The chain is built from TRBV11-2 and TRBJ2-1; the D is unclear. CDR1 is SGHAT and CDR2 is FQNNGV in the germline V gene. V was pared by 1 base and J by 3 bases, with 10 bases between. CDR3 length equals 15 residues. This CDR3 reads CASSLGGGFYNEQFF. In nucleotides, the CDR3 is TGTGCCAGCAGCTTAGGGGGTGGGTTCTACAATGAGCAGTTCTTC.

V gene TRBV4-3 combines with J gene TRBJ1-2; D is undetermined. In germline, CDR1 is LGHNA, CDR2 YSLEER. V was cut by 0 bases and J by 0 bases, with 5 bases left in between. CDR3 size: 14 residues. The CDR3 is CASSQDGANYGYTF. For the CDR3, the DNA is TGCGCCAGCAGCCAAGATGGGGCTAACTATGGCTACACCTTC.

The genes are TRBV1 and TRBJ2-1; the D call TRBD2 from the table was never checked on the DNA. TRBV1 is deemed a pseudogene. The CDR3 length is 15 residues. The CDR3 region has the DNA TGCACCAGCCAGTATAAACTAGCGGGAGATCGTGAGCAGTTCTTC. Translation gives CTSQYKLAGDREQFF.

CDR3 in amino acids: CASSLQPGTGVYEQYF. CDR3 nucleotide sequence: TGCGCCAGCAGCCTACAACCCGGGACAGGGGTCTACGAGCAGTACTTC. The chain is built from TRBV5-1 and TRBJ2-7, with 10 bases aligning to TRBD1. The V and J ends lost 4 bases and 3 bases, in that order; junction bases with no gene match: 10. The CDR3 is 16 residues long. Germline V gene data show CDR1 as SGHRS and CDR2 as YFSETQ.

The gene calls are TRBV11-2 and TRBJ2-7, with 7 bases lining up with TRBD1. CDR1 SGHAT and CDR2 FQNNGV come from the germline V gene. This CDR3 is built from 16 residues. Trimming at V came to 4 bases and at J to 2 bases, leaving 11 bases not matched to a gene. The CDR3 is CASSWYRDRRPYEQYF. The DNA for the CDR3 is TGTGCCAGCAGCTGGTACCGGGACAGAAGACCCTACGAGCAGTACTTC.

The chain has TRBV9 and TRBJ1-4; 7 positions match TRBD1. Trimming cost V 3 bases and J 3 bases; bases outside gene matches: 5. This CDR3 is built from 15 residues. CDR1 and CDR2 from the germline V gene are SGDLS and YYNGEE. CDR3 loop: CASSARGSPNEKLFF. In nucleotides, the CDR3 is TGTGCCAGCAGCGCCAGGGGGTCGCCTAATGAAAAACTGTTTTTT.

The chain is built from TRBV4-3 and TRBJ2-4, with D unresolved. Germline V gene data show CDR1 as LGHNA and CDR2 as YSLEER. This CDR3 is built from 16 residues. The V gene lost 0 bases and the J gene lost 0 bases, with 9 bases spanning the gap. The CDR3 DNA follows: TGCGCCAGCAGCCAAGATGTCGGGTTAGCCAAAAACATTCAGTACTTC. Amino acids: CASSQDVGLAKNIQYF.

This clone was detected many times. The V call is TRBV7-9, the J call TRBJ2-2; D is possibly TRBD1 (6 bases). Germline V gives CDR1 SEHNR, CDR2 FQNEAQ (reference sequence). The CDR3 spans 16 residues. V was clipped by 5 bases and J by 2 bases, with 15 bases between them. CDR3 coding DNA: TGTGCCAGCAGCAACCACACAGGGCTTAACACCGGGGAGCTGTTTTTT. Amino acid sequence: CASSNHTGLNTGELFF.

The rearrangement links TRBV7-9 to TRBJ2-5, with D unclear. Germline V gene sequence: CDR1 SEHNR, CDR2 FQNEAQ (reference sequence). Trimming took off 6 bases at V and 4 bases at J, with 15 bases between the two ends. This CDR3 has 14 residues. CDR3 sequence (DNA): TGTGCCAGCAGGGGCTCGGAGTCCGGAGAGACCCAGTACTTC. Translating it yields CASRGSESGETQYF.

CDR3 residues: CAWAGFTGAYEQYF. CDR3 nucleotide sequence: TGTGCCTGGGCCGGGTTTACCGGGGCCTACGAGCAGTACTTC. V is TRBV30 and J is TRBJ2-7; TRBD2 is a possible D gene (5 bases). Germline V gene lookup returns CDR1 GTSNPN and CDR2 SVGIG (reference sequence). Trimming removed 5 bases from V and 2 bases from J, with 16 bases in between. The CDR3 is 14 residues long.

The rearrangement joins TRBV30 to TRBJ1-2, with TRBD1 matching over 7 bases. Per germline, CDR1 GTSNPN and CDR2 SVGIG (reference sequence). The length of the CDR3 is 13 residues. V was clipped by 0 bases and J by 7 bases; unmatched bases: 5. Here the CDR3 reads CAWSVDRVAGYTF. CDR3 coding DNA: TGTGCCTGGAGTGTTGACAGGGTAGCTGGCTACACCTTC.

CDR3 coding DNA: TGTGCCAGCAGCCCAGGGGTGGAGCTTGGGGTCCATACGCAGTATTTT. Its translation: CASSPGVELGVHTQYF. The V gene is TRBV7-7, the J gene TRBJ2-3; D might be TRBD1 (6 bases). CDR1 and CDR2 (germline): SSHAT, FNYEAQ (reference sequence). This CDR3 spans 16 amino acids. The V and J ends lost 5 bases and 7 bases respectively, with 22 bases between them. Full variable domain (remainder filled in from reference TRBV7-7 and TRBJ2-3): GAGVSQSPRYKVTKRGQDVTLRCDPISSHATLYWYQQALGQGPEFLTYFNYEAQPDKSGLPSDRFSAERPEGSISTLTIQRTEQRDSAMYRCASSPGVELGVHTQYFGPGTRLTVL.

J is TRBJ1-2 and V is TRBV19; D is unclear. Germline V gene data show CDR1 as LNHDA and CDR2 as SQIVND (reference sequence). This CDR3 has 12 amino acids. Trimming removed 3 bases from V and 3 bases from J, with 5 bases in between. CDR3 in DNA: TGTGCCAGTAGTATCCAGGACTATGGCTACACCTTC. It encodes CASSIQDYGYTF. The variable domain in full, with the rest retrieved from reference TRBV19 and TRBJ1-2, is DGGITQSPKYLFRKEGQNVTLSCEQNLNHDAMYWYRQDPGQGLRLIYYSQIVNDFQKGDIAEGYSVSREKKESFPLTVTSAQKNPTAFYLCASSIQDYGYTFGSGTRLTVV.

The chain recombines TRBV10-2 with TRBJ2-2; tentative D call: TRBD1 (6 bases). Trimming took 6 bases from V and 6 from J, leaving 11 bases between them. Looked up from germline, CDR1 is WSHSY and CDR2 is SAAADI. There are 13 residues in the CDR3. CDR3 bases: TGCGCCAGCAGGGCACAGGGTCCCGGGGAGCTGTTTTTT. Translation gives CASRAQGPGELFF.

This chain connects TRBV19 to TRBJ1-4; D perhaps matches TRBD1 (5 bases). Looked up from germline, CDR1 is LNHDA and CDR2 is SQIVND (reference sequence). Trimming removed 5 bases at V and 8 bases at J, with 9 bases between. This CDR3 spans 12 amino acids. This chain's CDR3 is CASSHRGEKLFF. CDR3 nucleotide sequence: TGTGCCAGTAGTCACCGGGGCGAAAAACTGTTTTTT.

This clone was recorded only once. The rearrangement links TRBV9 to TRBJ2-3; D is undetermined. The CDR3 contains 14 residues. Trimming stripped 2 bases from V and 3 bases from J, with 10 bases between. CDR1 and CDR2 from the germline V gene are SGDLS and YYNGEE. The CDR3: CASSVTAATDTQYF. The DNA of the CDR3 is TGTGCCAGCAGCGTCACCGCGGCGACAGATACGCAGTATTTT. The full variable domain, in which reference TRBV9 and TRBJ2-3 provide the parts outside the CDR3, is DSGVTQTPKHLITATGQRVTLRCSPRSGDLSVYWYQQSLDQGLQFLIQYYNGEERAKGNILERFSAQQFPDLHSELNLSSLELGDSALYFCASSVTAATDTQYFGPGTRLTVL.

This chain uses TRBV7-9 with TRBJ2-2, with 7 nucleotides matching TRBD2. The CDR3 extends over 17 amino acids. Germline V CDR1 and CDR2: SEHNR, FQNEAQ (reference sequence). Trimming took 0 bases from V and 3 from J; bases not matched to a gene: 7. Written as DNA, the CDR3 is TGTGCCAGCAGCTTAGCTCGACTGGGAGGGGACACCGGGGAGCTGTTTTTT. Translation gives CASSLARLGGDTGELFF.

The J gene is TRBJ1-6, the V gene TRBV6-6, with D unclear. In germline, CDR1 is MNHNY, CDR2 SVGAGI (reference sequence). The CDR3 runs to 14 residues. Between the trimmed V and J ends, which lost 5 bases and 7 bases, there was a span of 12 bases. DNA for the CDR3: TGTGCCAGCAGTCCGCTTGTAGGGAATTCACCCCTCCACTTT. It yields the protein CASSPLVGNSPLHF.

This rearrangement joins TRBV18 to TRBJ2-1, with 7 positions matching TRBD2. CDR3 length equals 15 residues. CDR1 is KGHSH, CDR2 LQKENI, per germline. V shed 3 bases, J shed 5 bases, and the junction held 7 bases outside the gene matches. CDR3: CASSPVASGNNEQFF. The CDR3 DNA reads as TGTGCCAGCTCACCCGTAGCTAGCGGAAACAATGAGCAGTTCTTC.

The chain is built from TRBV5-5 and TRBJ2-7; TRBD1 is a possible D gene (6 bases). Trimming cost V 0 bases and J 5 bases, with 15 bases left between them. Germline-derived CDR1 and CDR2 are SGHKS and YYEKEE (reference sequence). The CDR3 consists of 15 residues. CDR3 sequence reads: CASSLATAGVDEQYF. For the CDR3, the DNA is TGTGCCAGCAGCTTGGCCACGGCAGGGGTGGACGAGCAGTACTTC.

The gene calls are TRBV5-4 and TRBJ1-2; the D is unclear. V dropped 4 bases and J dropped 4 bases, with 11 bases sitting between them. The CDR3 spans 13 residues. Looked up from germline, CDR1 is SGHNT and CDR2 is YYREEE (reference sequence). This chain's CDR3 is CASSQFGFYGYTF. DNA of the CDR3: TGTGCCAGCAGCCAATTTGGTTTCTATGGCTACACCTTC.

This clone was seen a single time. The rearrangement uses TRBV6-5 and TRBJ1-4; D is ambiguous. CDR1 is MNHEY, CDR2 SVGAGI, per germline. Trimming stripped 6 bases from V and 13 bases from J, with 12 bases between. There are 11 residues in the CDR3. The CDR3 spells CASSPFGLLFF. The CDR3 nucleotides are TGTGCCAGCAGCCCCTTCGGGTTACTGTTTTTT.

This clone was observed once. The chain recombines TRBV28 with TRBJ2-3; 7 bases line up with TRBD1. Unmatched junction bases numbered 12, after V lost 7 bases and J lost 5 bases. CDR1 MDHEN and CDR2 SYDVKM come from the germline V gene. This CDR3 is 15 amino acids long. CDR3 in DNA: TGTGCCAGCACCCAAACAGGGGTCGATATAGATACGCAGTATTTT. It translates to CASTQTGVDIDTQYF.

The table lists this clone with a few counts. The chain's CDR3 is CASSPDVYNSPLHF. The CDR3 DNA follows: TGTGCCAGCAGCCCCGACGTCTATAATTCACCCCTCCACTTT. This chain uses TRBV11-3 with TRBJ1-6; D not certain. The CDR3 sequence is 14 residues long. Between the trimmed V and J ends, which lost 5 bases and 3 bases, there was a span of 8 bases. CDR1 SGHNT and CDR2 YENEEA come from the germline V gene.

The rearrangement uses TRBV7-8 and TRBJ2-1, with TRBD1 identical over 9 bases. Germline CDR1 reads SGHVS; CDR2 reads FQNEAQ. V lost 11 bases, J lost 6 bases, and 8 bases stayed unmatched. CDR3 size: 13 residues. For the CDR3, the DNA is TGTGCCTCCAGTCGGGACAGGGTCAATGAGCAGTTCTTC. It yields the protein CASSRDRVNEQFF.

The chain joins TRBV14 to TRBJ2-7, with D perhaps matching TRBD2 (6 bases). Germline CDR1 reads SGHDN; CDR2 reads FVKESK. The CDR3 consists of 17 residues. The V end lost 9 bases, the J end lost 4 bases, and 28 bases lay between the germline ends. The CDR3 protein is CASRPRSTFHGGYEQYF. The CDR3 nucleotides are TGTGCCAGTAGACCTAGATCGACATTCCACGGGGGATACGAGCAGTACTTC.

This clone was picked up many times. The CDR3 sequence is CAWSVQRNYGYTF. The DNA of the CDR3 is TGTGCCTGGAGTGTACAACGGAACTATGGCTACACCTTC. The chain combines TRBV30 with TRBJ1-2; D remains unclear. The V end was cut by 0 bases, the J end by 2 bases, with 7 bases between. The germline V gene has CDR1 GTSNPN and CDR2 SVGIG (reference sequence). The CDR3 spans 13 residues.

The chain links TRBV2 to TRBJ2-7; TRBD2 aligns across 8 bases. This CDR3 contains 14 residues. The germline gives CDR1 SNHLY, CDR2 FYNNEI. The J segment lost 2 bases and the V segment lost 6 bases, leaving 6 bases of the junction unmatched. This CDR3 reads CASRETSATYEQYF. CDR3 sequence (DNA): TGTGCCAGCAGGGAGACTAGCGCGACCTACGAGCAGTACTTC. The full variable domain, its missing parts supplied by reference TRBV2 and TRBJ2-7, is EPEVTQTPSHQVTQMGQEVILRCVPISNHLYFYWYRQILGQKVEFLVSFYNNEISEKSEIFDDQFSVERPDGSNFTLKIRSTKLEDSAMYFCASRETSATYEQYFGPGTRLTVT.

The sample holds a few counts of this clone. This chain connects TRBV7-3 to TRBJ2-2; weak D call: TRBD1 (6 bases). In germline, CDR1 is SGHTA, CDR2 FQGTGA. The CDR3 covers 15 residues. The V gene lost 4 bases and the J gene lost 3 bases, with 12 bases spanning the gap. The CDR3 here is CASSSSSGDTGELFF. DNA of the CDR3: TGTGCCAGCAGCTCTTCTTCAGGGGACACCGGGGAGCTGTTTTTT.

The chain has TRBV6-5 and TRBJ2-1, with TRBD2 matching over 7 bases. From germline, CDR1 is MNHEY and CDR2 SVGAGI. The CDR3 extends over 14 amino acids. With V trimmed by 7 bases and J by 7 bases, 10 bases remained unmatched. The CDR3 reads CASNLAGASNEQFF. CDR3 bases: TGTGCCAGCAATTTGGCGGGAGCGTCAAATGAGCAGTTCTTC.

DNA for the CDR3: TGTGCCAGCAGTTTATCAGCAGGCGGAAGCTATGGCTACACCTTC. The encoded protein is CASSLSAGGSYGYTF. This chain joins TRBV27 and TRBJ1-2, with D hard to call. CDR3 size: 15 residues. The germline V and J ends were trimmed by 0 bases and 4 bases, with 12 bases remaining between them. Germline lookup yields CDR1 MNHEY and CDR2 SMNVEV (reference sequence).